The rows below give T cell receptor beta chains drawn from one sample of a study of OX40 agonist ivuxolimab in advanced cancers. TCRdb keeps only in-frame clones here, not all; method: immunoSEQ multiplex PCR. The data hold some 60,000 clones, with 85% observed a single time. Source: CD4+ or CD8+ T cells sorted from blood, taken in a trial of the OX40 agonist ivuxolimab. Every receptor here comes from an adult with an advanced solid tumor such as melanoma, head and neck, liver or kidney cancer. The CDR3 runs from the conserved cysteine through the conserved F or W. Each record gives: J gene, V gene, D gene, clone size, CDR3 protein, CDR3 DNA. A D gene is named only where the DNA matches it firmly. Where a row states a size, it is once, few, many or the class of an expanded clone; other rows omit it.

j_gene: TRBJ2-7; v_gene: TRBV7-9; d_gene: NA; abundance: few; CDR3aa: CASSVSVREQYF; CDR3nt: TGTGCCAGCAGCGTCAGCGTGAGGGAGCAGTACTTC
j_gene: TRBJ2-7; v_gene: TRBV6-6; d_gene: TRBD1; abundance: NA; CDR3aa: CASSYRTGTPYEQYF; CDR3nt: TGTGCCAGCAGTTACAGGACAGGGACCCCCTACGAGCAGTACTTC
j_gene: TRBJ1-3; v_gene: TRBV15; d_gene: NA; abundance: once; CDR3aa: CATSRDRGTGNTIYF; CDR3nt: TGTGCCACCAGCAGAGATCGGGGGACTGGAAACACCATATATTTT
j_gene: TRBJ2-1; v_gene: TRBV25-1; d_gene: TRBD1; abundance: NA; CDR3aa: CATQDRVAYNEQFF; CDR3nt: TGTGCCACCCAGGACAGGGTTGCCTACAATGAGCAGTTCTTC
j_gene: TRBJ2-3; v_gene: TRBV30; d_gene: NA; abundance: NA; CDR3aa: CAWIEGRGTDTQYF; CDR3nt: TGTGCCTGGATTGAGGGCCGCGGCACAGATACGCAGTATTTT
j_gene: TRBJ2-7; v_gene: TRBV10-1; d_gene: TRBD2; abundance: NA; CDR3aa: CASSEAGGYEQYF; CDR3nt: TGCGCCAGCAGTGAGGCGGGGGGCTACGAGCAGTACTTC
j_gene: TRBJ2-1; v_gene: TRBV7-9; d_gene: NA; abundance: NA; CDR3aa: CASSLGTSWNEQFF; CDR3nt: TGTGCCAGCAGCTTAGGTACCTCATGGAATGAGCAGTTCTTC
j_gene: TRBJ2-2; v_gene: TRBV19; d_gene: TRBD1; abundance: NA; CDR3aa: CASSTHRGQGTGELFF; CDR3nt: TGTGCCAGTAGTACGCACAGGGGGCAGGGCACCGGGGAGCTGTTTTTT
j_gene: TRBJ2-3; v_gene: TRBV29-1; d_gene: NA; abundance: few; CDR3aa: CSVLYADTQYF; CDR3nt: TGCAGCGTTCTATATGCAGATACGCAGTATTTT
j_gene: TRBJ2-1; v_gene: TRBV5-1; d_gene: NA; abundance: NA; CDR3aa: CASSRSRDNEQFF; CDR3nt: TGCGCCAGCAGTAGGTCCAGGGACAATGAGCAGTTCTTC
j_gene: TRBJ1-6; v_gene: TRBV19; d_gene: TRBD1; abundance: few; CDR3aa: CASSDRGLSPLHF; CDR3nt: TGTGCCAGTAGTGACAGGGGGCTTTCACCCCTCCACTTT
j_gene: TRBJ2-3; v_gene: TRBV28; d_gene: TRBD2; abundance: NA; CDR3aa: CASSLPTSGGADTQYF; CDR3nt: TGTGCCAGCAGTTTACCTACTAGCGGGGGGGCAGATACGCAGTATTTT
j_gene: TRBJ2-2; v_gene: TRBV7-6; d_gene: NA; abundance: few; CDR3aa: CASSLSWGAQTGELFF; CDR3nt: TGTGCCAGCAGCCTTAGTTGGGGGGCTCAAACCGGGGAGCTGTTTTTT
j_gene: TRBJ2-2; v_gene: TRBV5-1; d_gene: NA; abundance: NA; CDR3aa: CASSLDRPNTGELFF; CDR3nt: TGCGCCAGCAGCTTGGACAGGCCTAACACCGGGGAGCTGTTTTTT
j_gene: TRBJ1-1; v_gene: TRBV10-3; d_gene: NA; abundance: NA; CDR3aa: CAISELRGTEAFF; CDR3nt: TGTGCCATCAGTGAACTCAGGGGCACTGAAGCTTTCTTT
j_gene: TRBJ2-3; v_gene: TRBV6-5; d_gene: NA; abundance: once; CDR3aa: CASSIPGRLADTQYF; CDR3nt: TGTGCCAGCAGTATCCCGGGGAGGCTTGCGGATACGCAGTATTTT
j_gene: TRBJ2-7; v_gene: TRBV7-9; d_gene: NA; abundance: once; CDR3aa: CASSSTGRDDEQYF; CDR3nt: TGTGCCAGCAGCTCGACAGGGCGGGACGACGAGCAGTACTTC
j_gene: TRBJ2-7; v_gene: TRBV5-1; d_gene: NA; abundance: NA; CDR3aa: CASTTGYDDEQYF; CDR3nt: TGCGCCAGCACAACGGGGTACGACGACGAGCAGTACTTC
j_gene: TRBJ1-3; v_gene: TRBV11-2; d_gene: NA; abundance: NA; CDR3aa: CASSQGISGNTIYF; CDR3nt: TGTGCCAGCAGCCAAGGGATCTCTGGAAACACCATATATTTT
j_gene: TRBJ1-2; v_gene: TRBV4-1; d_gene: TRBD1; abundance: NA; CDR3aa: CASSAGLTGGDDGYTF; CDR3nt: TGCGCCAGCAGCGCCGGTTTGACAGGGGGCGACGATGGCTACACCTTC
j_gene: TRBJ2-7; v_gene: TRBV7-7; d_gene: NA; abundance: NA; CDR3aa: CASSPSTAADEQYF; CDR3nt: TGTGCTAGCAGCCCCAGCACAGCGGCGGACGAGCAGTACTTC
j_gene: TRBJ2-3; v_gene: TRBV27; d_gene: TRBD2; abundance: once; CDR3aa: CASSLTSGGGTDTQYF; CDR3nt: TGTGCCAGCAGCCTCACTAGCGGGGGGGGCACAGATACGCAGTATTTT
j_gene: TRBJ2-7; v_gene: TRBV6-6; d_gene: NA; abundance: NA; CDR3aa: CASNSWSGEQYF; CDR3nt: TGTGCCAGCAATTCTTGGTCCGGCGAGCAGTACTTC
j_gene: TRBJ2-2; v_gene: TRBV7-8; d_gene: NA; abundance: NA; CDR3aa: CASSLGGGQTGELFF; CDR3nt: TGTGCCAGCAGCTTAGGGGGCGGTCAGACCGGGGAGCTGTTTTTT
j_gene: TRBJ2-3; v_gene: TRBV7-9; d_gene: TRBD2; abundance: NA; CDR3aa: CASSLSRLAGVDTQYF; CDR3nt: TGTGCCAGCAGCTTATCCAGACTAGCGGGAGTCGATACGCAGTATTTT
j_gene: TRBJ2-7; v_gene: TRBV28; d_gene: NA; abundance: NA; CDR3aa: CASATGSYEQYF; CDR3nt: TGTGCCAGCGCGACTGGGTCCTACGAGCAGTACTTC
j_gene: TRBJ2-7; v_gene: TRBV28; d_gene: TRBD2; abundance: NA; CDR3aa: CASNLSGGSYEQYF; CDR3nt: TGTGCCAGCAACCTTAGCGGGGGATCCTACGAGCAGTACTTC
j_gene: TRBJ1-1; v_gene: TRBV2; d_gene: NA; abundance: NA; CDR3aa: CASLRDAGTEAFF; CDR3nt: TGTGCCAGCCTTAGGGACGCGGGCACTGAAGCTTTCTTT
j_gene: TRBJ1-1; v_gene: TRBV2; d_gene: TRBD1; abundance: NA; CDR3aa: CASKTTGAMNTEAFF; CDR3nt: TGTGCCAGCAAGACGACAGGGGCGATGAACACTGAAGCTTTCTTT
j_gene: TRBJ1-4; v_gene: TRBV19; d_gene: TRBD1; abundance: NA; CDR3aa: CASSPGQLNEKLFF; CDR3nt: TGTGCCAGTTCCCCGGGACAGCTTAATGAAAAACTGTTTTTT
j_gene: TRBJ2-2; v_gene: TRBV18; d_gene: NA; abundance: NA; CDR3aa: CASSPEQKNTGELFF; CDR3nt: TGTGCCAGCTCACCTGAACAAAAGAACACCGGGGAGCTGTTTTTT
j_gene: TRBJ2-7; v_gene: TRBV7-9; d_gene: NA; abundance: NA; CDR3aa: CASSGLAPSSYEQYF; CDR3nt: TGTGCCAGCAGTGGGCTGGCACCGAGCTCCTACGAGCAGTACTTC
j_gene: TRBJ1-5; v_gene: TRBV9; d_gene: NA; abundance: many; CDR3aa: CASSAGAGGSNQPQHF; CDR3nt: TGTGCCAGCAGCGCGGGGGCAGGAGGTAGCAATCAGCCCCAGCATTTT
j_gene: TRBJ1-4; v_gene: TRBV5-1; d_gene: TRBD1; abundance: NA; CDR3aa: CASSPGQADEKLFF; CDR3nt: TGCGCCAGCAGCCCTGGACAGGCGGATGAAAAACTGTTTTTT
j_gene: TRBJ2-7; v_gene: TRBV30; d_gene: TRBD1; abundance: NA; CDR3aa: CAWRARGLGEQYF; CDR3nt: TGTGCCTGGAGGGCCAGGGGGCTAGGCGAGCAGTACTTC
j_gene: TRBJ1-5; v_gene: TRBV19; d_gene: NA; abundance: NA; CDR3aa: CASGQPNQPQHF; CDR3nt: TGTGCCAGTGGACAGCCCAATCAGCCCCAGCATTTT
j_gene: TRBJ2-3; v_gene: TRBV7-9; d_gene: TRBD2; abundance: NA; CDR3aa: CASSPILGGGASADTQYF; CDR3nt: TGTGCCAGCAGCCCGATCCTGGGCGGGGGGGCGAGCGCAGATACGCAGTATTTT
j_gene: TRBJ1-1; v_gene: TRBV9; d_gene: NA; abundance: NA; CDR3aa: CASSASVGGQTDDTEAFF; CDR3nt: TGTGCCAGCAGCGCCAGCGTAGGTGGACAGACCGATGACACTGAAGCTTTCTTT
j_gene: TRBJ1-1; v_gene: TRBV19; d_gene: NA; abundance: NA; CDR3aa: CASSMYWNMNTEAFF; CDR3nt: TGTGCCAGTAGTATGTACTGGAACATGAACACTGAAGCTTTCTTT
j_gene: TRBJ2-3; v_gene: TRBV2; d_gene: NA; abundance: NA; CDR3aa: CASSEGDLVPDTQYF; CDR3nt: TGTGCCAGCAGTGAAGGGGACTTGGTCCCAGATACGCAGTATTTT
j_gene: TRBJ1-1; v_gene: TRBV2; d_gene: NA; abundance: NA; CDR3aa: CASRGGWGTEAFF; CDR3nt: TGTGCCAGCAGGGGGGGCTGGGGCACTGAAGCTTTCTTT
j_gene: TRBJ2-1; v_gene: TRBV19; d_gene: TRBD2; abundance: NA; CDR3aa: CASAVGGVSYNEQFF; CDR3nt: TGTGCCAGTGCCGTGGGGGGGGTTTCCTACAATGAGCAGTTCTTC
j_gene: TRBJ2-2; v_gene: TRBV5-6; d_gene: NA; abundance: NA; CDR3aa: CASSAGGGRVDTGELFF; CDR3nt: TGTGCCAGCAGCGCCGGTGGTGGTAGGGTTGATACCGGGGAGCTGTTTTTT
j_gene: TRBJ1-1; v_gene: TRBV5-1; d_gene: NA; abundance: NA; CDR3aa: CASSLGAGAETEAFF; CDR3nt: TGCGCCAGCAGCTTGGGGGCAGGGGCTGAGACTGAAGCTTTCTTT
j_gene: TRBJ2-3; v_gene: TRBV7-9; d_gene: NA; abundance: NA; CDR3aa: CASSLPGDDLGTDTQYF; CDR3nt: TGTGCCAGCAGCCTCCCGGGGGACGATCTTGGCACAGATACGCAGTATTTT
j_gene: TRBJ1-2; v_gene: TRBV7-9; d_gene: NA; abundance: NA; CDR3aa: CASSLAGRQSGYTF; CDR3nt: TGTGCCAGCAGCTTAGCTGGCCGACAGAGTGGCTACACCTTC
j_gene: TRBJ2-7; v_gene: TRBV11-2; d_gene: NA; abundance: few; CDR3aa: CASSSPLSPYEQYF; CDR3nt: TGTGCCAGCAGCTCCCCCCTTTCTCCCTACGAGCAGTACTTC
j_gene: TRBJ2-5; v_gene: TRBV6-1; d_gene: TRBD1; abundance: NA; CDR3aa: CASSGVGTGRETQYF; CDR3nt: TGTGCCAGCAGTGGGGTCGGGACAGGGCGAGAGACCCAGTACTTC
j_gene: TRBJ2-7; v_gene: TRBV7-6; d_gene: NA; abundance: NA; CDR3aa: CASSSHPGGGEQYF; CDR3nt: TGTGCCAGCAGCTCGCACCCCGGGGGTGGCGAGCAGTACTTC
j_gene: TRBJ2-7; v_gene: TRBV19; d_gene: TRBD2; abundance: NA; CDR3aa: CASSISGSSYEQYF; CDR3nt: TGTGCCAGTAGTATTAGCGGGAGCTCCTACGAGCAGTACTTC
j_gene: TRBJ2-7; v_gene: TRBV7-8; d_gene: NA; abundance: NA; CDR3aa: CASSSGAGSSYEQYF; CDR3nt: TGTGCCAGCAGCTCCGGGGCGGGGAGTAGCTACGAGCAGTACTTC
j_gene: TRBJ2-3; v_gene: TRBV11-3; d_gene: NA; abundance: NA; CDR3aa: CASSLLADTQYF; CDR3nt: TGTGCCAGCAGCTTATTGGCAGATACGCAGTATTTT
j_gene: TRBJ2-3; v_gene: TRBV10-1; d_gene: TRBD2; abundance: NA; CDR3aa: CASSLGLAGDPDTQYF; CDR3nt: TGCGCCAGCAGCCTAGGACTAGCGGGAGACCCCGATACGCAGTATTTT
j_gene: TRBJ2-1; v_gene: TRBV11-2; d_gene: NA; abundance: NA; CDR3aa: CASSSTLSSYNEQFF; CDR3nt: TGTGCCAGCAGCTCAACTTTGAGCTCCTACAATGAGCAGTTCTTC